The 31 T cell receptor beta chains given below trace back to one sample, sequenced in a study of cytomegalovirus exposure and HLA in healthy donors (dated by TCRdb to about 2017). Libraries were made using the immunoSEQ multiplex PCR assay. The table was pulled from immuneACCESS by TCRdb, which kept in-frame rearrangements only. Such tables lose some clones; where checked, under half of the loss comes from unresolved V genes, and the rest has no known cause. In this sample the table shows roughly 150,000 clones, more than 70% of which occur a single time. The leading ten clones occupy approximately 3% of the sample. The sequenced sample consisted of PBMCs. These receptors all come from a man younger than 35 in good health and CMV-seronegative.

V usage is TRBV4-1 and J usage is TRBJ1-3; TRBD1 aligns across 9 bases. This CDR3 has 15 amino acids. V trimming: 3 bases; J trimming: 1 base; junction bases outside the gene matches: 1. CDR1 MGHRA and CDR2 YSYEKL come from the germline V gene. The CDR3 region is CASSQGTGSGNTIYF. DNA of the CDR3: TGCGCCAGCAGCCAGGGGACAGGGTCTGGAAACACCATATATTTT.

CDR3 loop: CASSPGDRGAGELFF. The CDR3 DNA reads as TGCGCCAGCAGCCCGGGGGACAGGGGGGCCGGGGAGCTGTTTTTT. J is TRBJ2-2 and V is TRBV5-1; 11 bases match TRBD1. The V segment lost 4 bases and the J segment 6 bases; nucleotides outside the gene matches: 5. Per the germline V gene, CDR1 is SGHRS and CDR2 is YFSETQ. This CDR3 spans 15 amino acids.

This chain uses TRBV6-6 with TRBJ1-5; the D is unclear. Germline-derived CDR1 and CDR2 are MNHNY and SVGAGI (reference sequence). The CDR3 has 16 amino acids. Deletions cut 2 bases from V and 1 base from J, with 12 bases between. CDR3 bases: TGTGCCAGCAGTTACGGCCTAGGTTTCAGCAATCAGCCCCAGCATTTT. This sequence encodes CASSYGLGFSNQPQHF.

The V gene is TRBV5-1, the J gene TRBJ2-4; D possibly corresponds to TRBD1 (5 bases). The CDR3 length is 15 residues. V lost 0 bases, J lost 7 bases, and 14 bases lay in between. The germline CDR1 and CDR2 sequences are SGHRS and YFSETQ. The CDR3 protein is CASSLVPGIGNIQYF. The CDR3 DNA sequence: TGCGCCAGCAGCTTGGTCCCAGGGATTGGGAACATTCAGTACTTC.

V usage is TRBV7-9 and J usage is TRBJ2-5; TRBD2 agrees at 7 bases. CDR3 length: 14 amino acids. Trimming took 4 bases from V and 5 from J; bases not matched to a gene: 7. Per germline, CDR1 SEHNR and CDR2 FQNEAQ (reference sequence). The chain's CDR3 is CASSSFGGGETQYF. In DNA form, the CDR3 reads TGTGCCAGCAGCTCATTTGGGGGAGGGGAGACCCAGTACTTC.

This clone appeared a few times. The gene calls are TRBV10-3 and TRBJ2-7, with TRBD1 matching over 8 bases. Germline V gene sequence: CDR1 ENHRY, CDR2 SYGVKD. Germline trimming cut 0 bases from V and 7 bases from J; bases unmatched to any gene: 8. CDR3 length: 15 residues. CDR3 sequence: CAISESGQGVREQYV. The DNA for the CDR3 is TGTGCCATCAGTGAGTCCGGACAGGGAGTAAGAGAGCAGTACGTC.

This clone has just one count. The gene calls are TRBV27 and TRBJ1-3; D ambiguous. In germline, CDR1 is MNHEY, CDR2 SMNVEV (reference sequence). V gave up 3 bases and J gave up 4 bases, with 7 bases separating them. The CDR3 runs 13 residues. The CDR3: CASSFSRGNTIYF. The CDR3 DNA follows: TGTGCCAGCAGTTTTTCCAGAGGAAACACCATATATTTT.

V usage is TRBV5-6 and J usage is TRBJ1-1; D remains unclear. The CDR3 loop spans 12 amino acids. Trimming stripped 0 bases from V and 12 bases from J, with 12 bases between. Germline V CDR1 and CDR2: SGHDT, YYEEEE. CDR3 amino acids: CASSLDLALPFF. In DNA form, the CDR3 reads TGTGCCAGCAGCTTGGATCTCGCGCTCCCTTTCTTT.

The V call is TRBV28, the J call TRBJ1-5; no clear D gene. V was clipped by 3 bases and J by 0 bases, with 3 bases between them. Germline V gene data show CDR1 as MDHEN and CDR2 as SYDVKM. CDR3 length equals 13 residues. Written as DNA, the CDR3 is TGTGCCAGCAGTTTTCATAGCAATCAGCCCCAGCATTTT. Protein sequence: CASSFHSNQPQHF.

J is TRBJ2-5 and V is TRBV2, with no clear D. The CDR3 is made up of 14 amino acids. Per germline, CDR1 SNHLY and CDR2 FYNNEI. The V gene lost 0 bases and the J gene lost 5 bases, with 10 bases spanning the gap. CDR3 residues: CASSEALRSETQYF. The CDR3 DNA follows: TGTGCCAGCAGTGAAGCGCTTCGCAGTGAGACCCAGTACTTC. Full variable domain (outside the CDR3, taken from reference TRBV2 and TRBJ2-5): EPEVTQTPSHQVTQMGQEVILRCVPISNHLYFYWYRQILGQKVEFLVSFYNNEISEKSEIFDDQFSVERPDGSNFTLKIRSTKLEDSAMYFCASSEALRSETQYFGPGTRLLVL.

The CDR3 region has the DNA TGTGCCAGCAGTTACTCCCTACAGATGAACACTGAAGCTTTCTTT. Residues: CASSYSLQMNTEAFF. This chain connects TRBV6-6 to TRBJ1-1; the D is unclear. CDR1 is MNHNY, CDR2 SVGAGI, per germline (reference sequence). The CDR3 runs 15 residues. Trimming shortened V by 0 bases and J by 0 bases, and 8 bases separated the two germline ends.

The chain has TRBV7-2 and TRBJ2-1; possibly TRBD2 for D (5 bases). The V end lost 1 base, the J end lost 14 bases, and 12 bases lay between the germline ends. This CDR3 comprises 12 residues. Germline V gene data show CDR1 as SGHTA and CDR2 as FQGNSA. The CDR3 DNA reads TGTGCCAGCAGCTTAGTTGAACGGGAAGAGTTCTTC. Residues: CASSLVEREEFF. The full variable domain, completed using reference TRBV7-2 and TRBJ2-1, is GAGVSQSPSNKVTEKGKDVELRCDPISGHTALYWYRQSLGQGLEFLIYFQGNSAPDKSGLPSDRFSAERTGGSVSTLTIQRTQQEDSAVYLCASSLVEREEFFGPGTRLTVL.

V usage is TRBV13 and J usage is TRBJ2-7; TRBD1 agrees at 9 bases. CDR1 is PRHDT and CDR2 is FYEKMQ in the germline V gene (reference sequence). CDR3 size: 17 residues. The J segment lost 1 base and the V segment lost 5 bases, leaving 12 bases of the junction unmatched. The CDR3 sequence is CASSIWGQGRKSYEQYV. CDR3 nucleotide sequence: TGTGCCAGCAGCATCTGGGGACAGGGTAGGAAGTCCTACGAGCAGTACGTC.

The chain carries TRBV28 and TRBJ2-2; TRBD1 matches 11 bases. Germline CDR1 and CDR2: MDHEN and SYDVKM. This CDR3 region has 16 residues. Unmatched junction bases numbered 6, after V lost 3 bases and J lost 6 bases. The CDR3 sequence is CASSFGMGQGAGELFF. The CDR3 DNA reads as TGTGCCAGCAGTTTTGGAATGGGACAGGGGGCCGGGGAGCTGTTTTTT.

The V call is TRBV5-4, the J call TRBJ2-3, with D possibly matching TRBD1 (6 bases). The CDR3 contains 15 residues. Per the germline V gene, CDR1 is SGHNT and CDR2 is YYREEE (reference sequence). The ends were cut back, 2 bases at V and 4 bases at J, with 14 bases in the middle. The CDR3 nucleotides are TGTGCCAGCAGCTTCACTTCGGCAGGGGCAGATACGCAGTATTTT. It yields the protein CASSFTSAGADTQYF.

The rearrangement uses TRBV6-5 and TRBJ1-4; D unclear. Germline V gene data show CDR1 as MNHEY and CDR2 as SVGAGI. With 6 bases removed from V and 10 bases from J, the gap between germline ends came to 12 bases. This CDR3 spans 12 amino acids. As DNA, the CDR3 is TGTGCCAGCAGAGATCGAGCCGGAAAACTGTTTTTT. Protein: CASRDRAGKLFF.

Of note for this clone: One end of the junction is discordant with germline, which a read error may explain. The chain couples TRBV7-2 to TRBJ1-4; TRBD1 matches 9 bases. Looked up from germline, CDR1 is SGHTA and CDR2 is FQGNSA. The CDR3 contains 14 residues. The CDR3 DNA is TGTGCCAGCACCTTAGACAGGGGGGATGAAAAACTGTTTTTT. It is translated as CASTLDRGDEKLFF.

The V and J genes are TRBV6-6 and TRBJ2-3; 13 nucleotides match TRBD2. The CDR3 extends over 14 amino acids. V lost 8 bases to trimming and J lost 4 bases; unmatched junction nucleotides: 3. CDR1 is MNHNY and CDR2 is SVGAGI in the germline V gene (reference sequence). CDR3 sequence (DNA): TGTGCCAGCGAACTAGCGGGGGGGCCAGATACGCAGTATTTT. Amino acid sequence: CASELAGGPDTQYF.

V usage is TRBV19 and J usage is TRBJ2-1, with 10 bases lining up with TRBD2. CDR3 size: 15 residues. Germline values: CDR1 LNHDA, CDR2 SQIVND (reference sequence). Trimming at V came to 3 bases and at J to 4 bases, leaving 3 bases not matched to a gene. This chain's CDR3 is CASSIGLAVYNEQFF. The CDR3 nucleotides are TGTGCCAGTAGTATCGGACTAGCGGTTTACAATGAGCAGTTCTTC.

The chain combines TRBV27 with TRBJ2-7, with 9 positions matching TRBD2. This CDR3 region has 15 residues. Trimming cost V 4 bases and J 4 bases; bases outside gene matches: 8. The V gene's germline CDR1 is MNHEY and CDR2 SMNVEV (reference sequence). CDR3 sequence: CASSYATSGQYEQYF. In nucleotides, the CDR3 is TGTGCCAGCAGTTATGCGACTAGCGGTCAGTACGAGCAGTACTTC.

The V and J genes are TRBV6-6 and TRBJ2-7; 8 nucleotides match TRBD1. Germline V CDR1 and CDR2: MNHNY, SVGAGI (reference sequence). This CDR3 has 15 residues. The CDR3 loop reads CASSYSGGASYEQYV. CDR3 DNA sequence: TGTGCCAGCAGCTACTCAGGGGGCGCCTCCTACGAGCAGTACGTC.

The V gene is TRBV28, the J gene TRBJ2-7, with 7 bases identical to TRBD2. CDR3 length equals 14 residues. V dropped 2 bases and J dropped 2; count of bases not matched to a gene: 3. Per the germline V gene, CDR1 is MDHEN and CDR2 is SYDVKM. CDR3 sequence (DNA): TGTGCCAGCAGTTTAAAGGCGGGGGCCTACGAGCAGTACTTC. Translation gives CASSLKAGAYEQYF. The full variable domain, its missing parts supplied by reference TRBV28 and TRBJ2-7, is DVKVTQSSRYLVKRTGEKVFLECVQDMDHENMFWYRQDPGLGLRLIYFSYDVKMKEKGDIPEGYSVSREKKERFSLILESASTNQTSMYLCASSLKAGAYEQYFGPGTRLTVT.

The chain combines TRBV6-1 with TRBJ1-1; 11 bases match TRBD1. The CDR3 is 14 residues long. CDR1 is MNHNS and CDR2 is SASEGT in the germline V gene. Trimming removed 4 bases from V and 5 bases from J; junction bases left unmatched: 3. The CDR3 coding sequence is TGTGCCAGCAGTGCGGACAGGGGGCGTACTGAAGCTTTCTTT. As protein: CASSADRGRTEAFF.

The rearrangement uses TRBV6-5 and TRBJ2-5, with a tentative D call TRBD2 (5 bases). CDR1 and CDR2 (germline): MNHEY, SVGAGI. Deletions cut 4 bases from V and 2 bases from J, with 17 bases between. This CDR3 has 16 residues. CDR3 residues: CASSFGLTLSQETQYF. In DNA, the CDR3 is TGTGCCAGCAGTTTCGGACTGACTTTGTCTCAAGAGACCCAGTACTTC.

The J gene is TRBJ2-6, the V gene TRBV7-9, with D unclear. V was pared by 3 bases and J by 0 bases, with 12 bases between. Germline lookup yields CDR1 SEHNR and CDR2 FQNEAQ (reference sequence). This CDR3 contains 17 residues. The chain's CDR3 is CASSLGSQSSGANVLTF. The CDR3 coding sequence is TGTGCCAGCAGCTTGGGCAGCCAAAGCTCTGGGGCCAACGTCCTGACTTTC.

The V call is TRBV2, the J call TRBJ2-1, with D possibly matching TRBD1 (6 bases). Germline CDR1 and CDR2: SNHLY and FYNNEI. This CDR3 is 13 amino acids long. Trimming stripped 6 bases from V and 7 bases from J, with 13 bases between. This CDR3 is CASSPERGNEQFF. CDR3 bases: TGTGCCAGCAGCCCGGAAAGGGGGAATGAGCAGTTCTTC.

The chain carries TRBV6-5 and TRBJ2-7; D may be TRBD1 (6 bases). This CDR3 comprises 12 residues. Trimming took 4 bases from V and 6 from J, leaving 10 bases between them. Germline V gene sequence: CDR1 MNHEY, CDR2 SVGAGI. CDR3 DNA sequence: TGTGCCAGCAGTTGGAACAGGGTCGAGCAGTACTTC. This translates into CASSWNRVEQYF.

This clone was recorded once. V and J are TRBV28 and TRBJ1-1, with D tentatively TRBD1 (6 bases). The CDR3 spans 11 residues. Germline V gene data show CDR1 as MDHEN and CDR2 as SYDVKM. Trimming took off 6 bases at V and 7 bases at J, with 9 bases between the two ends. The CDR3, as DNA: TGTGCCAGCAGAAAACAGGGTGAAGCTTTCTTT. As protein: CASRKQGEAFF.

The gene calls are TRBV28 and TRBJ1-6, with D perhaps matching TRBD1 (6 bases). V lost 2 bases to trimming and J lost 7 bases, with 12 bases between them. This CDR3 comprises 15 residues. Germline V gene lookup returns CDR1 MDHEN and CDR2 SYDVKM. CDR3 bases: TGTGCCAGCAGTTTAGGGACACCAAAAAATTCACCCCTCCACTTT. It codes for CASSLGTPKNSPLHF.

The genes are TRBV25-1 and TRBJ2-1; TRBD2 agrees at 11 bases. The CDR3 totals 16 residues. The ends lost 5 bases at V and 7 bases at J; junction bases unmatched: 10. The V gene's germline CDR1 is MGHDK and CDR2 SYGVNS. CDR3 region: CASSHLEGLAANEQFF. In nucleotides, the CDR3 is TGTGCCAGCAGTCACCTTGAGGGACTAGCGGCAAATGAGCAGTTCTTC.

This sequence joins TRBV11-2 and TRBJ2-2; D gene ambiguous. The CDR3 sequence is 15 residues long. Trimming cost V 1 base and J 1 base, with 7 bases left between them. Germline V gene lookup returns CDR1 SGHAT and CDR2 FQNNGV. CDR3 nucleotides: TGTGCCAGCAGCTTAGTGGGCTGGAACACCGGGGAGCTGTTTTTT. Translated: CASSLVGWNTGELFF.